These 11 T cell receptor beta chains were all obtained from the same sample, sequenced in a study of cytomegalovirus exposure and HLA in healthy donors. Amplification used 60 Vbeta primers and 13 Jbeta primers. Only in-frame clones appear in the TCRdb table, and some are missing; sequencing was by immunoSEQ multiplex PCR. The sample lists over 150,000 clones; more than 60% were seen once. Sequenced: PBMCs. The source of these receptors is an older woman in good health and CMV-seropositive.

In regard to this clone: Germline and junction disagree at one end, which may indicate a read error. This chain uses TRBV5-6 with TRBJ1-1; D is undetermined. The CDR3 length is 12 residues. The germline V gene encodes CDR1 SGHDT and CDR2 YYEEEE. CDR3 sequence (DNA): TGTACCAGCAGCGTGACGGGGACTGAAGCTTTCTTT. It translates to CTSSVTGTEAFF.

The chain links TRBV29-1 to TRBJ1-2; 7 bases align to TRBD1. Germline CDR1 reads SQVTM; CDR2 reads ANQGSEA. The CDR3 contains 11 residues. V was pared by 6 bases and J by 5 bases, with 3 bases of the junction left unmatched. The CDR3 DNA reads as TGCAGCGTCGACAGGGATTATGGCTACACCTTC. This encodes CSVDRDYGYTF.

The chain links TRBV30 to TRBJ2-2, with D maybe TRBD1 (5 bases). V was shortened by 0 bases and J by 6 bases, with 11 bases between the two germline ends. CDR1 is GTSNPN, CDR2 SVGIG, per germline (reference sequence). The CDR3 length is 14 residues. In nucleotides, the CDR3 is TGTGCCTGGAGTGTCGCAGGGAAAGCCGGGGAGCTGTTTTTT. Translation gives CAWSVAGKAGELFF. The full variable domain, its missing parts supplied by reference TRBV30 and TRBJ2-2, is SQTIHQWPATLVQPVGSPLSLECTVEGTSNPNLYWYRQAAGRGLQLLFYSVGIGQISSEVPQNLSASRPQDRQFILSSKKLLLSDSGFYLCAWSVAGKAGELFFGEGSRLTVL.

The rearrangement links TRBV5-1 to TRBJ1-2; TRBD1 agrees at 7 bases. After removal of 4 bases from V and 0 bases from J, the junction contained 12 bases not matched to a gene. The germline gives CDR1 SGHRS, CDR2 YFSETQ. The CDR3 loop spans 17 amino acids. The CDR3 nucleotides read TGCGCCAGCAGCCCCATACCCCAGGGGGGAGCTAACTATGGCTACACCTTC. Translating gives CASSPIPQGGANYGYTF.

As concerns this clone: A read error may account for a junction end that differs from germline. The chain employs TRBV27 and TRBJ2-6; D may be TRBD1 (5 bases). The CDR3 covers 13 residues. The germline CDR1 and CDR2 sequences are MNHEY and SMNVEV (reference sequence). The CDR3 DNA sequence: TGTGCCACTAAGACATCTGGGGCCAACGGCCTGACTTTC. Its translation is CATKTSGANGLTF.

This chain joins TRBV5-6 and TRBJ1-4; D is ambiguous. Trimming left V 2 bases short and J 0 bases short, with 17 bases between. Per germline, CDR1 SGHDT and CDR2 YYEEEE. CDR3 size: 18 residues. The CDR3 DNA reads TGTGCCAGCAGCTTTAATTGGTGGCAGATCGCAACTAATGAAAAACTGTTTTTT. Translated: CASSFNWWQIATNEKLFF.

The chain is built from TRBV7-3 and TRBJ2-6; possible D gene TRBD1, 6 bases. The germline CDR1 and CDR2 sequences are SGHTA and FQGTGA. Trimming shortened V by 5 bases and J by 2 bases, and 10 bases separated the two germline ends. The CDR3 contains 15 residues. The CDR3 DNA follows: TGTGCCAGCAGCGCAGGGACACCTGGGGCCAACGTCCTGACTTTC. Encoded protein: CASSAGTPGANVLTF.

The J gene is TRBJ1-1, the V gene TRBV4-1, with 8 bases fitting TRBD1. Trimming took 4 bases from V and 12 from J; bases not matched to a gene: 16. This CDR3 is 15 amino acids long. Germline V gives CDR1 MGHRA, CDR2 YSYEKL. CDR3 bases: TGCGCCAGCAGCCCTGTATTTCAGGGGGCGGGCGGGACTTTCTTT. It yields the protein CASSPVFQGAGGTFF.

The rearrangement joins TRBV5-1 to TRBJ1-1, with a weak D call TRBD1 (6 bases). The germline gives CDR1 SGHRS, CDR2 YFSETQ. V lost 4 bases and J 1 base, leaving 20 bases between the germline ends. CDR3 length equals 17 residues. The CDR3 here is CASSPAGGSDWNTEAFF. In nucleotides, the CDR3 is TGCGCCAGCAGCCCGGCGGGGGGCTCTGATTGGAACACTGAAGCTTTCTTT.

This clone was counted between two and nine times. The rearrangement joins TRBV19 to TRBJ2-3; 9 bases are a match to TRBD1. V gave up 4 bases and J gave up 4 bases; unmatched junction bases: 3. The germline V gene encodes CDR1 LNHDA and CDR2 SQIVND (reference sequence). This CDR3 spans 14 amino acids. CDR3 sequence reads: CASSSRTGADTQYF. DNA for the CDR3: TGTGCCAGTAGTAGTAGGACAGGGGCAGATACGCAGTATTTT.

The chain employs TRBV9 and TRBJ2-7; TRBD1 might be the D (5 bases). The CDR3 has 12 residues. Trimming pared 3 bases from V and 2 bases from J, leaving 6 bases between. The germline V gene encodes CDR1 SGDLS and CDR2 YYNGEE. The CDR3 spells CASSGTPYEQYF. The DNA for the CDR3 is TGTGCCAGCAGCGGGACACCCTACGAGCAGTACTTC.